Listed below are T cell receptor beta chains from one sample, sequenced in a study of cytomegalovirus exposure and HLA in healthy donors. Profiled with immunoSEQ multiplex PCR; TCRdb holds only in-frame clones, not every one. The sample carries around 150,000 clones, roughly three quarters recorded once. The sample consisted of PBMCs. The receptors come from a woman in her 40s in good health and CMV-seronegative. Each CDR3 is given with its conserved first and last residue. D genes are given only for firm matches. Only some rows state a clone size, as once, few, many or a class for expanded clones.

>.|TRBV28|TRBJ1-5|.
CASSSPQGLNQPQHF
TGTGCCAGCAGTTCTCCCCAGGGTCTCAATCAGCCCCAGCATTTT
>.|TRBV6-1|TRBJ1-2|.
CASRGDGYTF
TGTGCCAGCAGGGGAGATGGCTACACCTTC
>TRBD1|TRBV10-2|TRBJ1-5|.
CASSVTGEVDQPQHF
TGCGCCAGCAGTGTCACAGGGGAGGTAGATCAGCCCCAGCATTTT
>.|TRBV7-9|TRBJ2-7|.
CASSARGGQYF
TGTGCCAGCAGCGCCCGAGGGGGGCAGTACTTC
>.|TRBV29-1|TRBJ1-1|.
CSVRRTVNTEAFF
TGCAGCGTGAGGAGGACCGTAAACACTGAAGCTTTCTTT
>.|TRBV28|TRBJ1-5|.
CASSLKSRGKQPQHF
TGTGCCAGCAGTTTAAAGTCCCGGGGAAAACAGCCCCAGCATTTT
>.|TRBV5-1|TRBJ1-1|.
CASSFEFPQNTEAFF
TGCGCCAGCAGCTTCGAGTTCCCTCAGAACACTGAAGCTTTCTTT
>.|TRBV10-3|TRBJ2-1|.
CAISEMTGQFF
TGTGCCATCAGTGAGATGACAGGTCAGTTCTTC
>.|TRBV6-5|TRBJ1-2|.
CASRLGGNYGYTF
TGTGCCAGCCGCCTAGGAGGGAACTATGGCTACACCTTC
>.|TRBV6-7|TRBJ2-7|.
CARVEDCWAYEQYF
TGTGCCAGGGTCGAGGACTGCTGGGCCTACGAGCAGTACTTC
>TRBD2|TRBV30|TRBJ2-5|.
CAWSARLAGTQYF
TGTGCCTGGAGTGCCCGACTAGCTGGGACCCAGTACTTC
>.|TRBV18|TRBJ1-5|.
CASSPSINQPQHF
TGTGCCAGCTCACCATCCATCAATCAGCCCCAGCATTTT
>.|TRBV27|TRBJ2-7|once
CASSLSGAGAPYEQYF
TGTGCCAGCAGTTTATCGGGGGCAGGCGCACCCTACGAGCAGTACTTC
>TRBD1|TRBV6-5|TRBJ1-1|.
CASSYRDSRKAFF
TGTGCCAGCAGTTACCGGGACAGTCGTAAAGCTTTCTTT
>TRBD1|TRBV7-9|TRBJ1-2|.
CASSGDRDGYTF
TGTGCCAGCAGCGGGGACAGGGACGGCTACACCTTC
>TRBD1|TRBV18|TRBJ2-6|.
CASSPVGTGDSGANVLTF
TGTGCCAGCTCACCGGTTGGGACAGGAGACTCTGGGGCCAACGTCCTGACTTTC
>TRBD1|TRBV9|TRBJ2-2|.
CASNRGGQGNTGELFF
TGTGCCAGCAACAGAGGGGGACAGGGAAACACCGGGGAGCTGTTTTTT
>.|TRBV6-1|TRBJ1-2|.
CASSHQRGTNYGYTF
TGTGCCAGCAGCCATCAAAGGGGAACTAACTATGGCTACACCTTC
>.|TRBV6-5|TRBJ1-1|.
CASSYSTGRTPEAFF
TGTGCCAGCAGTTACTCCACAGGGAGAACTCCTGAAGCTTTCTTT
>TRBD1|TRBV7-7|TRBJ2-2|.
CASSLSTGGTGELFF
TGTGCTAGCAGCCTATCTACAGGGGGCACCGGGGAGCTGTTTTTT
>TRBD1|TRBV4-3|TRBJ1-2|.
CASSREKQGTYGYTF
TGCGCCAGCAGCCGAGAAAAACAGGGGACCTATGGCTACACCTTC
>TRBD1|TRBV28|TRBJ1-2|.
CASSTTGEADYGYTF
TGTGCCAGCAGCACCACAGGGGAAGCTGACTATGGCTACACCTTC
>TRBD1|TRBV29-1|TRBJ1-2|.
CSVVVKAGGAGGYTF
TGCAGCGTTGTAGTTAAGGCAGGGGGCGCGGGGGGCTACACCTTC
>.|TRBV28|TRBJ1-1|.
CASSPSDKCWAFF
TGTGCCAGCAGTCCGTCCGACAAATGTTGGGCTTTCTTT
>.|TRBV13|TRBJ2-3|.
CASSLHGATDTQYF
TGTGCCAGCAGCTTACATGGGGCCACAGATACGCAGTATTTT
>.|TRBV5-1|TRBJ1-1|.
CASSKTPGSQNTEAFF
TGCGCCAGCAGCAAAACTCCGGGATCTCAGAACACTGAAGCTTTCTTT
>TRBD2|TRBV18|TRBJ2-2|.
CASSDRLAGGSNTGELFF
TGTGCCAGCTCAGACAGACTAGCGGGGGGCTCGAACACCGGGGAGCTGTTTTTT
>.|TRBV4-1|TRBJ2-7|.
CASSHRTAYEQYF
TGCGCCAGCAGCCACCGAACAGCATACGAGCAGTACTTC
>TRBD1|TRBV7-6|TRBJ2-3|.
CASSGDRGRTDTQYF
TGTGCCAGCAGCGGTGACAGGGGGCGTACAGATACGCAGTATTTT
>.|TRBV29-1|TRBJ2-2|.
CSVEGAGFTGELFF
TGCAGCGTTGAAGGTGCGGGGTTCACCGGGGAGCTGTTTTTT
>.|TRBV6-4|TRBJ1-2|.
CASSDGAGYGYTF
TGTGCCAGCAGTGACGGGGCAGGTTATGGCTACACCTTC
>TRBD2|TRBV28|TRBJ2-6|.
CASSGGRDGANVLTF
TGTGCCAGCAGCGGGGGGAGGGATGGGGCCAACGTCCTGACTTTC
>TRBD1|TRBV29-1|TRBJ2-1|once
CSVGDSLWLNEQFF
TGCAGCGTTGGGGACAGTCTGTGGTTGAATGAGCAGTTCTTC
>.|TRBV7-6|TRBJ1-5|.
CASSLDTGSNQPQHF
TGTGCCAGCAGCTTAGATACGGGGAGCAATCAGCCCCAGCATTTT
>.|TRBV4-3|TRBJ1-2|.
CASSQDSGGNYGYTF
TGCGCCAGCAGCCAAGATTCGGGAGGGAACTATGGCTACACCTTC
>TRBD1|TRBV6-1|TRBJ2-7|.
CASSVRTGGSYEQYF
TGTGCCAGCAGTGTACGGACAGGGGGCTCCTACGAGCAGTACTTC
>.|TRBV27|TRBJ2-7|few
CASKFRFSDPYEQYF
TGTGCCAGCAAGTTCAGGTTCAGTGATCCCTACGAGCAGTACTTC
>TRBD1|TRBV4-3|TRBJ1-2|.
CASSQDLPGTGKSGYTF
TGCGCCAGCAGCCAAGATCTTCCCGGGACAGGGAAAAGTGGCTACACCTTC
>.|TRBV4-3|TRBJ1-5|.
CASSQERGSNQPQHF
TGCGCCAGCAGCCAAGAGCGGGGTAGCAATCAGCCCCAGCATTTT
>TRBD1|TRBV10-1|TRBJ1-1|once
CASSEAGGDTEAFF
TGCGCCAGCAGTGAGGCAGGGGGAGACACTGAAGCTTTCTTT
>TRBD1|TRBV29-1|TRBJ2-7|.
CSVQTGVEQYF
TGCAGCGTTCAGACAGGGGTCGAGCAGTACTTC
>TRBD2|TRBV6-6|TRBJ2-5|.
CASGRLAGDQETQYF
TGTGCCAGCGGACGACTAGCGGGGGACCAAGAGACCCAGTACTTC
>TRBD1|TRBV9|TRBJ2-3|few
CASSVVGQGRTDTQYF
TGTGCCAGCAGCGTAGTTGGACAGGGGAGGACAGATACGCAGTATTTT
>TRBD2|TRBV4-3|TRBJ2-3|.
CASSQGTSGGSDTQYF
TGCGCCAGCAGCCAAGGGACTAGCGGGGGCTCCGATACGCAGTATTTT
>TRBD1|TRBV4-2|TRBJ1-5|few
CASSPRQGEVQPQHF
TGTGCCAGCAGCCCCAGACAGGGTGAAGTTCAGCCCCAGCATTTT
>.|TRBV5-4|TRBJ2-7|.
CASSPNVGDCEQYF
TGTGCCAGCAGCCCAAACGTGGGCGATTGCGAGCAGTACTTC